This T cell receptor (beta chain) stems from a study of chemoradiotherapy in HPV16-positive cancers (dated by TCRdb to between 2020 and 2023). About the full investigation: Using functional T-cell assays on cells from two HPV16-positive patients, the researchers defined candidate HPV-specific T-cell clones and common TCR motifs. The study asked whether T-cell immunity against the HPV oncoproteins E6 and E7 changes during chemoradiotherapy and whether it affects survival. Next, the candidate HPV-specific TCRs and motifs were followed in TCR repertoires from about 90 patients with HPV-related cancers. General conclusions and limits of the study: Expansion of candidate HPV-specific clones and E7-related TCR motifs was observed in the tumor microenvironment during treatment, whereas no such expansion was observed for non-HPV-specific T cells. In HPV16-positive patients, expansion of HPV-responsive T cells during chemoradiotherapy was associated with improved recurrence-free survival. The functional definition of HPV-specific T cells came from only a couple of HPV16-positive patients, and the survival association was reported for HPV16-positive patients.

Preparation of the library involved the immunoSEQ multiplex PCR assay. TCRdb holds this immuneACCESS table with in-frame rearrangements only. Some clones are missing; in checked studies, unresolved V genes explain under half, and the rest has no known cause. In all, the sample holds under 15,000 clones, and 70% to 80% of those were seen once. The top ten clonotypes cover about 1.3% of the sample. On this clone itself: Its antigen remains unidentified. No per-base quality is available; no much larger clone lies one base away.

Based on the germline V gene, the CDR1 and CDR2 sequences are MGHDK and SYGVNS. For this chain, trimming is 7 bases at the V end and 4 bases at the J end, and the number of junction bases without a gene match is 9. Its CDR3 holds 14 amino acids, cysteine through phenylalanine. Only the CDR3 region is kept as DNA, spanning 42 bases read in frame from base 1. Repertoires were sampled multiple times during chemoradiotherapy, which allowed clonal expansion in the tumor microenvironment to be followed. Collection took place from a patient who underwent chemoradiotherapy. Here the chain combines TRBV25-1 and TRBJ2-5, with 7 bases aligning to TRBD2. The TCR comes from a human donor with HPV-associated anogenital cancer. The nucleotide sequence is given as TGTGCCAGCACCACTGGACTAGTTCGAGAGACCCAGTACTTC. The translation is CASTTGLVRETQYF.